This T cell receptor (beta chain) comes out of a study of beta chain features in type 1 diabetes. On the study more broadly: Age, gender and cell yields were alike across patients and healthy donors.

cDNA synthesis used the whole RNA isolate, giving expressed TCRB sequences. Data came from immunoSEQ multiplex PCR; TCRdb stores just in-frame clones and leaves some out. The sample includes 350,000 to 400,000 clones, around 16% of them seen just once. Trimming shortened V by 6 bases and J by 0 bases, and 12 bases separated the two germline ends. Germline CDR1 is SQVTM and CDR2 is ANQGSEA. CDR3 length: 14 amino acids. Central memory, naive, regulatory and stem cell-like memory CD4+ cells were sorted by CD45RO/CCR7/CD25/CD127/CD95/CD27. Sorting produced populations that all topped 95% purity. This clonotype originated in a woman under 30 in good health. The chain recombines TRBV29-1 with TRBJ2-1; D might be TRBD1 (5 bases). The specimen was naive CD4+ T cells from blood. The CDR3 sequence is CSVGKGHSYNEQFF. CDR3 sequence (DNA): TGCAGCGTGGGTAAGGGGCACTCCTACAATGAGCAGTTCTTC.